This entry lists 30 T cell receptor beta chains sequenced from one sample in a study of T cells in Graves' hyperthyroidism and ophthalmopathy. RNA transcripts yielded amplified TCR beta CDR3 regions. Initially, a first-round RT-PCR of the TCR CDR3 employed the HTBI primer set. TCRdb passed the multiplex PCR reads through MiXCR, listing each CDR3 protein once. The sample shows 300,000 to 350,000 distinct CDR3 sequences, 18% of them seen only once. The sequenced sample was blood. All receptors derive from a woman between 40 and 50 years old with Graves' ophthalmopathy.

This clonotype occurred many times. CDR3 in amino acids: CASSYRGDQETQYF. Written as DNA, the CDR3 is TGTGCCAGCAGTTACAGGGGGGACCAAGAGACCCAGTACTTC. The chain combines TRBV6-5 with TRBJ2-5; D possibly uses TRBD1 or TRBD2 (6 bases each). V was trimmed by 2 bases and J by 0 bases, leaving 7 bases between them. Germline CDR1 and CDR2: MNHEY and SVGAGI. The CDR3 length is 14 residues.

In its sample, this clonotype was seen many times. The V gene is TRBV28, the J gene TRBJ1-5; D uncertain. In germline, CDR1 is MDHEN, CDR2 SYDVKM. V was trimmed by 7 bases and J by 7 bases, leaving 17 bases between them. The CDR3 runs to 14 residues. In DNA, the CDR3 is TGTGCCAGCATCCCGTCGGGGTCTCGCCAGCCCCAGCATTTT. As protein: CASIPSGSRQPQHF.

This clonotype has ten or more counts. The chain links TRBV7-8 to TRBJ2-3; tentatively, D is TRBD2 (6 bases). The CDR3 loop spans 15 amino acids. In germline, CDR1 is SGHVS, CDR2 FQNEAQ. V was cut by 5 bases and J by 0 bases, with 12 bases left in between. The chain's CDR3 is CASSQRDSSTDTQYF. Here the CDR3 DNA reads TGTGCCAGCAGCCAACGGGACTCTAGCACAGATACGCAGTATTTT.

This clonotype appeared a single time. Possible read error: a much larger clone is one base away. The chain uses TRBV28 and TRBJ2-3, with TRBD1 matching over 9 bases. V shed 10 bases, J shed 1 base, and the junction held 9 bases outside the gene matches. CDR3 length: 15 residues. The germline CDR1 and CDR2 sequences are MDHEN and SYDVKM. CDR3 DNA sequence: TGTGCCATCAACCTCAGGACAGGGGGCACAGATACGCAGTATTTT. Translation: CAINLRTGGTDTQYF.

This clonotype appeared many times. The CDR3 protein is CASSRDRVNFYEQYF. The CDR3 DNA is TGTGCCAGTAGCCGGGACAGGGTGAACTTCTACGAGCAGTACTTC. V is TRBV19 and J is TRBJ2-7, with 9 bases fitting TRBD1. This CDR3 region has 15 residues. Germline CDR1 LNHDA, CDR2 SQIVND (reference sequence). J gave up 3 bases and V 6 bases, and 9 bases lay outside the gene matches.

This clonotype has ten or more counts. The rearrangement links TRBV12-3 or TRBV12-4 to TRBJ2-7, with D uncertain. The CDR3 has 16 amino acids. V was trimmed by 2 bases and J by 2 bases, leaving 16 bases between them. This CDR3 reads CASSLSVGGTPYEQYF. The CDR3 nucleotides are TGTGCCAGCAGTTTATCGGTCGGCGGAACTCCCTACGAGCAGTACTTC.

This clonotype was found many times. It is likely a read error, because the conserved phenylalanine at the end of the CDR3 is missing. This chain joins TRBV6-2 or TRBV6-3 and TRBJ1-1; D possibly corresponds to TRBD1 (5 bases). CDR3 length: 11 residues. Germline CDR1 and CDR2: MNHEY and SVGEGT. The V and J ends lost 5 bases and 9 bases respectively, with 10 bases between them. CDR3 protein: CASSRQIQAFL. The CDR3 nucleotides are TGTGCCAGCAGTAGACAGATTCAAGCTTTCCTT.

This clonotype was seen many times. This chain links TRBV7-8 with TRBJ2-3, with D unresolved. The germline V gene encodes CDR1 SGHVS and CDR2 FQNEAQ. The CDR3 consists of 15 residues. V lost 5 bases, J lost 0 bases, and 12 bases lay in between. The CDR3 DNA follows: TGTGCCAGCAGCCCCGCCCAAACTAGCACAGATACGCAGTATTTT. It codes for CASSPAQTSTDTQYF.

At least ten counts were recorded for this clonotype. This rearrangement joins TRBV6-2 or TRBV6-3 to TRBJ2-7; D may be TRBD1 (5 bases). The CDR3 covers 12 residues. Trimming removed 7 bases from V and 3 bases from J, with 10 bases in between. Germline V gene lookup returns CDR1 MNHEY and CDR2 SVGEGT. DNA of the CDR3: TGTGCCAGCATTGGACACCGCTACGAGCAGTACTTC. This codes for CASIGHRYEQYF.

The table lists this clonotype with many counts. The V and J genes are TRBV20-1 and TRBJ2-7, with unresolved D. CDR3 length equals 16 residues. V dropped 1 base and J dropped 1 base, with 17 bases sitting between them. CDR1 DFQATT and CDR2 SNEGSKA come from the germline V gene (reference sequence). The CDR3, as DNA: TGCAGTGCTAGAGTTCATGGAAGGGCTATTTCCTACGAGCAGTACTTC. Translation gives CSARVHGRAISYEQYF.

This clonotype has at least ten counts. The chain carries TRBV15 and TRBJ2-7, with 9 bases fitting TRBD2. V shed 1 base, J shed 5 bases, and the junction held 0 bases outside the gene matches. There are 13 residues in the CDR3. CDR1 is LNHNV, CDR2 YYDKDF, per germline (reference sequence). The CDR3 protein is CATSRGGGDEQYF. CDR3 nucleotide sequence: TGTGCCACCAGCAGAGGCGGGGGGGACGAGCAGTACTTC.

The chain recombines TRBV6-5 with TRBJ2-2; possibly TRBD2 for D (5 bases). The length of the CDR3 is 16 residues. Trimming removed 2 bases at V and 3 bases at J, with 13 bases between. The germline CDR1 and CDR2 sequences are MNHEY and SVGAGI. CDR3 residues: CASSYGPSLDTGELFF. CDR3 nucleotides: TGTGCCAGCAGTTACGGTCCTAGCTTGGACACCGGGGAGCTGTTTTTT.

The chain has TRBV30 and TRBJ1-2, with D possibly TRBD1 on 5 matching bases. In germline, CDR1 is GTSNPN, CDR2 SVGIG (reference sequence). V was trimmed by 6 bases and J by 2 bases, leaving 7 bases between them. This CDR3 comprises 11 residues. The CDR3 is CACDSNYGYTF. CDR3 DNA sequence: TGTGCCTGCGACAGCAACTATGGCTACACCTTC. Combining the CDR3 with reference TRBV30 and TRBJ1-2 gives the whole variable domain SQTIHQWPATLVQPVGSPLSLECTVEGTSNPNLYWYRQAAGRGLQLLFYSVGIGQISSEVPQNLSASRPQDRQFILSSKKLLLSDSGFYLCACDSNYGYTFGSGTRLTVV.

This clonotype was observed at least ten times. The chain carries TRBV15 and TRBJ2-2, with D maybe TRBD1 (6 bases). This CDR3 region has 16 residues. V lost 0 bases and J 4 bases, leaving 12 bases between the germline ends. CDR1 LNHNV and CDR2 YYDKDF come from the germline V gene (reference sequence). The CDR3 sequence: CATSREGRGPTGELFF. As DNA, the CDR3 is TGTGCCACCAGCAGAGAGGGCAGGGGACCCACCGGGGAGCTGTTTTTT. The complete variable domain, with remaining parts taken from reference TRBV15 and TRBJ2-2, reads DAMVIQNPRYQVTQFGKPVTLSCSQTLNHNVMYWYQQKSSQAPKLLFHYYDKDFNNEADTPDNFQSRRPNTSFCFLDIRSPGLGDTAMYLCATSREGRGPTGELFFGEGSRLTVL.

In this sample, this clonotype turned up many times. The chain has TRBV29-1 and TRBJ2-7; 9 bases match TRBD1. Germline assignment: CDR1 SQVTM and CDR2 ANQGSEA. V lost 6 bases and J lost 4; bases outside the gene matches: 7. The CDR3 is 13 residues long. CDR3 loop: CSVTTGGIYEQYF. CDR3 in DNA: TGCAGCGTAACGACAGGGGGTATTTACGAGCAGTACTTC.

The chain combines TRBV29-1 with TRBJ1-2, with D perhaps matching TRBD1 (5 bases). V lost 7 bases and J lost 3, with 15 bases in between. From germline, CDR1 is SQVTM and CDR2 ANQGSEA. The CDR3 runs 13 residues. CDR3 amino acids: CSASAGLDYGYTF. The CDR3 DNA follows: TGCAGCGCTTCGGCAGGGTTGGACTATGGCTACACCTTC.

This clonotype has at least ten counts. The V gene is TRBV6-5, the J gene TRBJ2-5; 15 nucleotides agree with TRBD2. The V and J ends lost 5 bases and 4 bases, in that order; junction bases with no gene match: 2. Germline V gene data show CDR1 as MNHEY and CDR2 as SVGAGI. The CDR3 sequence is 15 residues long. The CDR3 here is CASSPGLAGGETQYF. The CDR3 DNA follows: TGTGCCAGCAGTCCGGGACTAGCGGGAGGAGAGACCCAGTACTTC.

This clonotype appeared many times. The rearrangement links TRBV19 to TRBJ1-5; tentative D call: TRBD1 (5 bases). The V and J ends lost 3 bases and 3 bases respectively, with 15 bases between them. Germline values: CDR1 LNHDA, CDR2 SQIVND (reference sequence). The CDR3 contains 16 residues. The CDR3 protein is CASSIFYQGPNQPQHF. The CDR3 DNA is TGTGCCAGTAGTATTTTTTACCAGGGTCCCAATCAGCCCCAGCATTTT. The entire variable domain, with the rest obtained from reference TRBV19 and TRBJ1-5, is as follows: DGGITQSPKYLFRKEGQNVTLSCEQNLNHDAMYWYRQDPGQGLRLIYYSQIVNDFQKGDIAEGYSVSREKKESFPLTVTSAQKNPTAFYLCASSIFYQGPNQPQHFGDGTRLSIL.

This clonotype was seen repeatedly, ten times or more. This chain links TRBV13 with TRBJ1-3; tentatively, D is TRBD1 (5 bases). Germline V gives CDR1 PRHDT, CDR2 FYEKMQ (reference sequence). The V gene lost 6 bases and the J gene lost 2 bases, with 14 bases spanning the gap. This CDR3 has 15 amino acids. The CDR3 DNA is TGTGCCAGCAGGTCCTACCAGGGAACTGGAAACACCATATATTTT. It yields the protein CASRSYQGTGNTIYF.

This clonotype has ten or more counts. The rearrangement joins TRBV5-1 to TRBJ2-7, with TRBD2 matching 11 bases. The J segment lost 2 bases and the V segment lost 4 bases, leaving 5 bases of the junction unmatched. The V gene's germline CDR1 is SGHRS and CDR2 YFSETQ. CDR3 length equals 15 residues. This chain's CDR3 is CASSPGLAAAYEQYF. The CDR3 DNA reads as TGCGCCAGCAGCCCGGGACTAGCGGCAGCCTACGAGCAGTACTTC.

This clonotype was observed at least ten times. This chain joins TRBV19 and TRBJ2-4; D uncertain. There are 14 residues in the CDR3. Trimming removed 2 bases at V and 8 bases at J, with 13 bases between. The germline CDR1 and CDR2 sequences are LNHDA and SQIVND (reference sequence). The CDR3, as DNA: TGTGCCAGTAGTATAACGATCGTTGAGGACATTCAGTACTTC. It yields the protein CASSITIVEDIQYF.

This chain joins TRBV28 and TRBJ2-7; D may be TRBD2 (6 bases). The V gene's germline CDR1 is MDHEN and CDR2 SYDVKM. V lost 6 bases to trimming and J lost 5 bases, with 20 bases between them. The CDR3 contains 15 residues. The CDR3 reads CASRIVGTSYDEQYF. The CDR3 DNA reads as TGTGCCAGCAGAATAGTCGGTACTAGCTACGACGAGCAGTACTTC.

With respect to this clonotype: A junction end diverges from the germline sequence, so it may reflect a read error. The chain employs TRBV10-3 and TRBJ2-7, with TRBD2 matching over 10 bases. The CDR3 is made up of 14 amino acids. Germline V CDR1 and CDR2: ENHRY, SYGVKD. In DNA form, the CDR3 reads TGTGCCATCAATGAGCGGGAGGGCATGCACGAGCAGCACTTC. This translates into CAINEREGMHEQHF.

This clonotype occurred many times. The chain combines TRBV6-1 with TRBJ1-2; tentative D call: TRBD1 (5 bases). CDR3 size: 12 residues. The V end was cut by 5 bases, the J end by 5 bases, with 9 bases between. Germline V gene data show CDR1 as MNHNS and CDR2 as SASEGT. The CDR3 spells CASSRDGYGYTF. CDR3 in DNA: TGTGCCAGCAGTCGGGACGGGTATGGCTACACCTTC.

Ten or more counts support this clonotype. The chain joins TRBV7-8 to TRBJ2-5, with 8 bases matching TRBD2. CDR3 size: 16 residues. After removal of 5 bases from V and 7 bases from J, the junction contained 15 bases not matched to a gene. Germline CDR1 SGHVS, CDR2 FQNEAQ. As DNA, the CDR3 is TGTGCCAGCAGCCAGGCGGGAGCGGGAGAAGCTAGGACCCAGTACTTC. Translated, it gives CASSQAGAGEARTQYF.

This rearrangement joins TRBV27 to TRBJ1-1, with a tentative D call TRBD1 (6 bases). The germline V gene has CDR1 MNHEY and CDR2 SMNVEV (reference sequence). There are 14 residues in the CDR3. Trimming shortened V by 8 bases and J by 1 base, and 14 bases separated the two germline ends. The CDR3 DNA reads TGTGCCAGCGGGCCCGGGACAAAGAACACTGAAGCTTTCTTT. This translates into CASGPGTKNTEAFF.

Worth noting for this clonotype: This could be a read error, since a much larger clone is one nucleotide away. V is TRBV6-2 or TRBV6-3 and J is TRBJ1-2; 8 positions agree with TRBD1. CDR1 MNHEY and CDR2 SVGEGT come from the germline V gene. The CDR3 loop spans 13 amino acids. The chain's CDR3 is CASSAPDRDGYNF. The DNA of the CDR3 is TGTGCCAGCAGCGCCCCGGACAGGGATGGCTACAACTTC.

This clonotype has a count of ten or more. The chain is built from TRBV7-9 and TRBJ2-5; no firm D call. V gave up 2 bases and J gave up 1 base, with 8 bases separating them. This CDR3 comprises 14 residues. Germline assignment: CDR1 SEHNR and CDR2 FQNEAQ (reference sequence). CDR3 in amino acids: CASSLLQSQETQYF. DNA for the CDR3: TGTGCCAGCAGCTTATTGCAGTCCCAAGAGACCCAGTACTTC. The whole variable domain, filled in from reference TRBV7-9 and TRBJ2-5, reads DTGVSQNPRHKITKRGQNVTFRCDPISEHNRLYWYRQTLGQGPEFLTYFQNEAQLEKSRLLSDRFSAERPKGSFSTLEIQRTEQGDSAMYLCASSLLQSQETQYFGPGTRLLVL.

The sample holds many counts of this clonotype. One junction end disagrees with the germline gene, perhaps due to a read error. Here the CDR3 reads CASSRANTNTRELFF. The CDR3, as DNA: TGTGCCAGCAGCAGGGCCAATACGAACACCAGGGAGCTGTTTTTT. V gene TRBV12-3 or TRBV12-4 combines with J gene TRBJ2-2, with D maybe TRBD1 (5 bases). The CDR3 extends over 15 amino acids.

This clonotype was picked up many times. The genes are TRBV20-1 and TRBJ2-5; the D gene is possibly TRBD1 (5 bases). Per the germline V gene, CDR1 is DFQATT and CDR2 is SNEGSKA (reference sequence). CDR3 size: 14 residues. V lost 1 base and J lost 0, with 9 bases in between. CDR3 sequence reads: CSARVGANQETQYF. The CDR3 DNA is TGCAGTGCTAGAGTAGGGGCTAACCAAGAGACCCAGTACTTC.